This is a list of T cell receptor beta chains from one sample in a study of spatial heterogeneity in lung cancer. One entry per CDR3 protein, called by TCRdb with MiXCR from the 5' RACE reads. The sample lists about 15,000 distinct CDR3 sequences; 6.3% were seen once. The sample here was PBMCs, taken at follow-up. These receptors were collected from a male donor with early-stage non-small cell lung cancer. CDR3s include the opening cysteine and the closing phenylalanine or tryptophan. D genes are given only for firm matches. Expanded clones get a size class; other rows say once, few or many, or leave the size out.

d_call: NA; j_call: TRBJ2-1; clone_size: many; v_call: TRBV7-2; cdr3_nt: TGTGCCAGCAGCTTAGCGGGTAGCGGCCCTTACAATGAGCAGTTCTTC; cdr3_aa: CASSLAGSGPYNEQFF
d_call: TRBD1; j_call: TRBJ2-6; clone_size: many; v_call: TRBV15; cdr3_nt: TGTGCCACCAGCAGAGGGGATGGGTCAGGGACAGGCTCTGGGGCCAACGTCCTGACTTTC; cdr3_aa: CATSRGDGSGTGSGANVLTF
d_call: TRBD1; j_call: TRBJ1-5; clone_size: many; v_call: TRBV28; cdr3_nt: TGTGCCAGCAGCCAAATGACAGGGGCAGGGAATCAGCCCCAGCATTTT; cdr3_aa: CASSQMTGAGNQPQHF
d_call: TRBD2; j_call: TRBJ2-3; clone_size: few; v_call: TRBV27; cdr3_nt: TGTGCCAGCAGTTTATGGGCGGGAGCGGGCACAGATACGCAGTATTTT; cdr3_aa: CASSLWAGAGTDTQYF
d_call: NA; j_call: TRBJ2-3; clone_size: many; v_call: TRBV7-2; cdr3_nt: TGTGCCAGCAGCTTAGCCATAACTAGCACAGATACGCAGTATTTT; cdr3_aa: CASSLAITSTDTQYF
d_call: NA; j_call: TRBJ2-1; clone_size: many; v_call: TRBV11-2; cdr3_nt: TGTGCCAGCAGCCTGGGGGTTAACAATGAGCAGTTCTTC; cdr3_aa: CASSLGVNNEQFF
d_call: TRBD2; j_call: TRBJ2-1; clone_size: medium-sized; v_call: TRBV3-1; cdr3_nt: TGTGCCAGCAGCCAAAAGTACGGGAGGGACCGAAGTGAGCAGTTCTTC; cdr3_aa: CASSQKYGRDRSEQFF
d_call: TRBD1; j_call: TRBJ1-5; clone_size: medium-sized; v_call: TRBV29-1; cdr3_nt: TGCAGCGCCGCGGACAGGGTGAATCAGCCCCAGCATTTT; cdr3_aa: CSAADRVNQPQHF
d_call: TRBD1; j_call: TRBJ1-5; clone_size: many; v_call: TRBV20-1; cdr3_nt: TGCAGTGCTAGGGGACAGGGCGGTCAGCCCCAGCATTTT; cdr3_aa: CSARGQGGQPQHF
d_call: TRBD2; j_call: TRBJ2-7; clone_size: many; v_call: TRBV2; cdr3_nt: TGTGCCAGCTCAGCGGGAAAAGGGTACGAGCAGTACTTC; cdr3_aa: CASSAGKGYEQYF
d_call: TRBD1; j_call: TRBJ2-1; clone_size: NA; v_call: TRBV20-1; cdr3_nt: TGCAGTGCTCCAGACAGGGGGAGCTCCTACAATGAGCAGTTCTTC; cdr3_aa: CSAPDRGSSYNEQFF
d_call: TRBD2; j_call: TRBJ2-1; clone_size: many; v_call: TRBV29-1; cdr3_nt: TGCAGCGTTGAGCGACTAGCGGGAGAGGGAACCTACAATGAGCAGTTCTTC; cdr3_aa: CSVERLAGEGTYNEQFF
d_call: TRBD2; j_call: TRBJ2-2; clone_size: many; v_call: TRBV28; cdr3_nt: TGTGCCAGCAGTTACCCCGGGCTAGCGGGGTCGGGGGAGCTGTTTTTT; cdr3_aa: CASSYPGLAGSGELFF
d_call: TRBD1; j_call: TRBJ2-7; clone_size: many; v_call: TRBV7-8; cdr3_nt: TGTGCCAGCAGCTTAGACAGGGGCGACGAGCAGTACTTC; cdr3_aa: CASSLDRGDEQYF
d_call: NA; j_call: TRBJ2-3; clone_size: medium-sized; v_call: TRBV28; cdr3_nt: TGTGCCAGCAGTTTGCTAGCGACACTGGGTACGCAGTATTTT; cdr3_aa: CASSLLATLGTQYF
d_call: NA; j_call: TRBJ1-2; clone_size: NA; v_call: TRBV2; cdr3_nt: TGTGCCAGCAGTGACCGACCGACCTATGGCTACACCTTC; cdr3_aa: CASSDRPTYGYTF
d_call: TRBD1; j_call: TRBJ1-2; clone_size: many; v_call: TRBV5-1; cdr3_nt: TGCGCCACCTCCTCTACCGGGACAGGGACTGGCTACACCTTC; cdr3_aa: CATSSTGTGTGYTF
d_call: NA; j_call: TRBJ1-1; clone_size: many; v_call: TRBV7-9; cdr3_nt: TGTGCCAGCAGCCTGACAGTTAACACTGAAGCTTTCTTT; cdr3_aa: CASSLTVNTEAFF
d_call: NA; j_call: TRBJ2-5; clone_size: many; v_call: TRBV7-2; cdr3_nt: TGTGCCAGCAGCCTGGGCTGGGTGGAGACCCAGTACTTC; cdr3_aa: CASSLGWVETQYF
d_call: TRBD2; j_call: TRBJ2-1; clone_size: many; v_call: TRBV4-1; cdr3_nt: TGCGCCAGCAGCCTAAGCGGGAGCTCCTACAATGAGCAGTTCTTC; cdr3_aa: CASSLSGSSYNEQFF
d_call: TRBD2; j_call: TRBJ2-1; clone_size: many; v_call: TRBV28; cdr3_nt: TGTGCCAGCAGCCCATCTCGACTAGCGGGAGCCTCCTACAATGAGCAGTTCTTC; cdr3_aa: CASSPSRLAGASYNEQFF
d_call: TRBD2; j_call: TRBJ2-1; clone_size: many; v_call: TRBV27; cdr3_nt: TGTGCCAGCAGTAGAGGGCTTGGACTAGCGGGATACAATGAGCAGTTCTTC; cdr3_aa: CASSRGLGLAGYNEQFF
d_call: NA; j_call: TRBJ2-4; clone_size: NA; v_call: TRBV10-3; cdr3_nt: TGTGCCATCAGTGAGTCCCTTACCACAAAAAACATTCAGTACTTC; cdr3_aa: CAISESLTTKNIQYF
d_call: NA; j_call: TRBJ2-7; clone_size: many; v_call: TRBV5-5; cdr3_nt: TGTGCCAGCAGCTTCGTCAGCTCCTACGAGCAGTACTTC; cdr3_aa: CASSFVSSYEQYF